The TCR beta chain under discussion was sequenced for a study of monozygotic twins with inflammatory bowel disease. Per-sample cDNA came from eight separate reactions. Using the 5' RACE reads, TCRdb records one entry per CDR3 protein without DNA. The specimen's table records fewer than 550,000 distinct CDR3 sequences. The sequenced material came from blood. The receptor's source is a human donor with ulcerative colitis or Crohn's disease, or a healthy co-twin of an affected twin (not recorded which).

The CDR3 sequence is CASSPDREGYGYTF. V usage is TRBV6-2 or TRBV6-3 and J usage is TRBJ1-2; TCRdb's D call, TRBD1, is unchecked because there is no DNA. This CDR3 region has 14 residues. CDR1 MNHEY and CDR2 SVGEGT come from the germline V gene.